This TCR beta chain was observed in a study of radiation and T cells in renal cell carcinoma. As for the study in general: Nephrectomy followed 15 Gy stereotactic body radiation by 4 weeks.

Study results and limitations: No pretreatment tumor biopsies were available for baseline clonotypes.

Time point here: blood 2 weeks post-SBRT. The treatment here: 15 Gy SBRT to primary tumor, nephrectomy 4 weeks later. This renal cell carcinoma was of the clear cell type. The CDR3 extends over 15 amino acids. Trimming stripped 0 bases from V and 1 base from J, with 7 bases between. Germline V gives CDR1 LNHDA, CDR2 SQIVND (reference sequence). Method: immunoSEQ multiplex PCR; TCRdb's copy keeps in-frame clones and lacks some. This table has some 120,000 clones, about four fifths appearing once. Comments on this clone: What it recognizes is unknown.

This sequence was found in a man aged 50 to 60 with renal cell carcinoma. The source was blood, collected from a patient whose treatment included radiotherapy and nephrectomy. This chain uses TRBV19 with TRBJ1-5; tentatively, D is TRBD1 (5 bases). Here the CDR3 reads CASSIEGLSNQPQHF. The CDR3 nucleotides read TGTGCCAGTAGTATAGAGGGGCTGAGCAATCAGCCCCAGCATTTT.